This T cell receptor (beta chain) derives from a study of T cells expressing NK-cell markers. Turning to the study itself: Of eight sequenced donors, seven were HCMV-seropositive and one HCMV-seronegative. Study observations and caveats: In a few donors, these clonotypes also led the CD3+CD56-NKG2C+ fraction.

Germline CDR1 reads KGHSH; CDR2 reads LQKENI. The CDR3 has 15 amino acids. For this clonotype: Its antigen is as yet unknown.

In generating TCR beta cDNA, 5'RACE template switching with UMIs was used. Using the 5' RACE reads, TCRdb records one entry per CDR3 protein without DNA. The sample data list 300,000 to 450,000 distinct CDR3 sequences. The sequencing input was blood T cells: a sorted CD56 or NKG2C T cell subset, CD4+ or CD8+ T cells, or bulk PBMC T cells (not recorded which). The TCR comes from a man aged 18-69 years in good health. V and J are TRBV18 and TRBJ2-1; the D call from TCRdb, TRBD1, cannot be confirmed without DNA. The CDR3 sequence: CASSPPGADYNEQFF.